This TCR beta chain originates from a study of beta chain features in type 1 diabetes (dated by TCRdb to the late 2010s). Broadly, across the study: Mean age, gender distribution, total cell number and subset yield did not differ between patients and healthy donors. A total of roughly 100,000,000 sorted cells were examined across all samples, and the number of cells per subset was strongly correlated with RNA yield. The study compared the TCRB repertoires of sorted circulating CD4+ T cell subsets in recently diagnosed type 1 diabetes patients with those in matched healthy donors. Regulatory and stem cell-like memory subsets were isolated from only 8 patients and about eight healthy donors, whereas naive and central memory subsets came from all 28 donors. Summary of the overall study and its limitations: Type 1 diabetes patients showed a moderate but significant shortening of TCRB CDR3 length in all four CD4+ subsets. Because cDNA was sequenced instead of genomic DNA, activated cells with high expression could be over-represented, although the groups did not differ in activation or CD3 levels. HLA sub-analyses involved small numbers of individuals, so any influence of HLA type on TCRB rearrangement remained unresolved. Naive, central memory and regulatory TCRB repertoires appeared more similar among patients than among healthy donors. At VDJ recombination sites, type 1 diabetes patients had fewer insertions and more deleted nucleotides, which implies abnormalities in thymic rearrangement. PCR may preferentially amplify shorter templates, but because patient and control samples were amplified and corrected together, any resulting skew would affect both groups equally.

The sample holds a few counts of this clone. Its antigen is currently not known. One base away there is no much larger clone; base qualities are not given. From each donor, a single peripheral blood sample of around 120 mL on average was drawn into heparinised tubes. Naive, central memory, regulatory and stem cell-like memory CD4+ T cells were sorted on a BD FACSAria II using a panel including CD45RO, CCR7, CD25, CD127, CD95 and CD27. A purity above 95% was achieved for all sorted populations. PBMCs were isolated right away by Lymphoprep density gradient centrifugation and were stained directly, without culture. Samples were stained and sorted in pairs, with one healthy donor and one patient per experiment, so that batch effects were minimized. Unmatched junction bases come to 3, with V trimmed by 6 bases and J by 3 bases. CDR1 and CDR2 are drawn from the germline V gene: ENHRY, SYGVKD. Including the terminal cysteine and phenylalanine, the CDR3 comprises 14 residues. Only the CDR3 portion is preserved as DNA: 42 bases, with reading frame beginning at the first base.

The High Capacity cDNA Reverse Transcription Kit was used to reverse transcribe all of the isolated RNA, meaning that expressed TCRB transcripts were what got sequenced. Deep immunoSEQ sequencing was performed on naive, central memory and regulatory T cell samples, with an average of about 4 million total reads per sample. After sorted cells were lysed in RLT buffer, RNA was extracted with DNase-treated RNeasy Micro or Mini kits, with the choice depending on cell number. Each cell subset was processed on its own to prevent cross-contamination, while patient and healthy donor samples were processed together. The immunoSEQ multiplex PCR was used to amplify TCRB sequences from cDNA, yielding 87-bp fragments that span the CDR3 region. Sequencing of the amplicons was performed on the Illumina HiSeq platform. As for how the authors treated the data: Synthetic template baselines were used to correct PCR bias computationally, reads within Hamming distance 2 were collapsed together, and singletons that could not be merged were discarded. By aligning reads against IMGT, V, D and J genes, CDR3 length, and insertions or deletions at six rearrangement sites were assigned. Within each subset, clonotype counts were normalized to the number of sorted cells before true diversity and Gini coefficients were calculated with the tcR R package. The overlap coefficient, calculated on TCRB nucleotide sequences, was used to measure repertoire sharing. As a proxy for the pre-selection repertoire, out-of-frame TCRB sequences from naive cells were analyzed. TCRdb retrieved this table from immuneACCESS and kept in-frame rearrangements only. Not all clones are present; in checked studies, unresolved V genes account for under half, and no reason is known for the remainder. The V and J calls and clone size were taken over from that table, and D and trimming were inferred from the DNA. Present in this sample are hundreds of thousands of clones, less than 20% of which were seen just once. The ten largest clonotypes hold approximately 0.087% of the sample.

This clonotype originated in a young man in good health. The chain uses TRBV10-3 and TRBJ2-2, with 8 bases aligning to TRBD1. Sequences were obtained from naive CD4+ T cells from blood. In the paper's terms, the cell subset or site label means: true naive CD4+ T cells. This receptor carries the CDR3 CAIRDREDTGELFF. In nucleotide form, the sequence is TGTGCCATCAGGGACAGGGAAGACACCGGGGAGCTGTTTTTT.